The rows below give T cell receptor beta chains drawn from one sample of a study of shared clonotypes between healthy human individuals. The protocol was immunoSEQ multiplex PCR, while the TCRdb copy is restricted to in-frame clones and leaves out a portion. Altogether some 2,100,000 clones are present, approximately 94% being singletons, with the ten largest covering 1.5% to 2%. The sample consisted of naive CD8+ T cells from PBMCs. These receptors were collected from a man younger than 35 in good health. Some clones in this sample may be carry-over from other donors' samples. Each CDR3 is given with its conserved first and last residue. Fields, in order: J gene, V gene, clone size, D gene, CDR3 protein, CDR3 DNA. A D gene is named only where the DNA matches it firmly. The size entry is marked missing in some rows and otherwise reads once, few, many or a size class.

j_call: TRBJ2-6
v_call: TRBV7-9
clone_size: NA
d_call: NA
cdr3_aa: CASSLVSDSGANVLTF
cdr3_nt: TGTGCCAGCAGCTTAGTATCGGATTCTGGGGCCAACGTCCTGACTTTC

j_call: TRBJ2-5
v_call: TRBV4-3
clone_size: NA
d_call: NA
cdr3_aa: CASSQVTELAQETQYF
cdr3_nt: TGCGCCAGCAGCCAAGTGACCGAACTAGCCCAAGAGACCCAGTACTTC

j_call: TRBJ2-4
v_call: TRBV25-1
clone_size: NA
d_call: TRBD2
cdr3_aa: CASSASGSENIQYF
cdr3_nt: TGTGCCAGCAGTGCTAGCGGGAGTGAAAACATTCAGTACTTC

j_call: TRBJ2-1
v_call: TRBV28
clone_size: once
d_call: TRBD1
cdr3_aa: CASRPGTGLNNEQFF
cdr3_nt: TGTGCCAGCAGACCCGGGACAGGCCTAAACAATGAGCAGTTCTTC

j_call: TRBJ1-4
v_call: TRBV27
clone_size: once
d_call: TRBD1
cdr3_aa: CASSSHAGTGTEKLFF
cdr3_nt: TGTGCCAGCAGTTCCCATGCCGGGACAGGGACAGAAAAACTGTTTTTT

j_call: TRBJ1-5
v_call: TRBV6-5
clone_size: NA
d_call: TRBD1
cdr3_aa: CASTADRDSNQPQHF
cdr3_nt: TGTGCCAGCACCGCGGACAGGGATAGCAATCAGCCCCAGCATTTT

j_call: TRBJ2-1
v_call: TRBV7-6
clone_size: NA
d_call: TRBD2
cdr3_aa: CASSDLAGYNEQFF
cdr3_nt: TGTGCCAGCAGCGATCTAGCGGGATACAATGAGCAGTTCTTC

j_call: TRBJ2-5
v_call: TRBV13
clone_size: NA
d_call: TRBD1
cdr3_aa: CASSSYRGGQETQYF
cdr3_nt: TGTGCCAGCAGCTCCTACAGGGGTGGGCAAGAGACCCAGTACTTC

j_call: TRBJ2-3
v_call: TRBV9
clone_size: NA
d_call: TRBD2
cdr3_aa: CASRGRANGDTQYF
cdr3_nt: TGTGCCAGCCGTGGGAGGGCTAACGGAGATACGCAGTATTTT

j_call: TRBJ1-2
v_call: TRBV5-6
clone_size: NA
d_call: TRBD1
cdr3_aa: CASSLGGQGWIRYGYTF
cdr3_nt: TGTGCCAGCAGCTTGGGGGGACAGGGTTGGATACGCTATGGCTACACCTTC

j_call: TRBJ1-1
v_call: TRBV27
clone_size: once
d_call: NA
cdr3_aa: CASSLTSSGILTEAFF
cdr3_nt: TGTGCCAGCAGTTTAACATCCTCAGGGATACTAACTGAAGCTTTCTTT

j_call: TRBJ2-2
v_call: TRBV9
clone_size: NA
d_call: NA
cdr3_aa: CASSGVVPGELFF
cdr3_nt: TGTGCCAGCAGCGGAGTAGTACCCGGGGAGCTGTTTTTT

j_call: TRBJ2-1
v_call: TRBV6-4
clone_size: NA
d_call: NA
cdr3_aa: CASKGRDSRPYNEQFF
cdr3_nt: TGTGCCAGCAAGGGTCGAGACAGTCGCCCCTACAATGAGCAGTTCTTC

j_call: TRBJ1-1
v_call: TRBV9
clone_size: NA
d_call: NA
cdr3_aa: CASSVKDRAYEAFF
cdr3_nt: TGTGCCAGCAGCGTCAAGGACAGAGCCTATGAAGCTTTCTTT

j_call: TRBJ2-5
v_call: TRBV5-6
clone_size: NA
d_call: TRBD2
cdr3_aa: CASSPRGGLQETQYF
cdr3_nt: TGTGCCAGCAGCCCCCGGGGGGGACTACAAGAGACCCAGTACTTC

j_call: TRBJ2-1
v_call: TRBV28
clone_size: NA
d_call: NA
cdr3_aa: CASSQGTGGDNEQFF
cdr3_nt: TGTGCCAGCAGCCAAGGCACCGGTGGAGACAATGAGCAGTTCTTC

j_call: TRBJ1-3
v_call: TRBV10-3
clone_size: NA
d_call: NA
cdr3_aa: CAISEFSGNTIYF
cdr3_nt: TGTGCCATCAGTGAATTCTCTGGAAACACCATATATTTT

j_call: TRBJ1-5
v_call: TRBV28
clone_size: NA
d_call: NA
cdr3_aa: CASSQGPNQPQHF
cdr3_nt: TGTGCCAGCAGTCAGGGGCCGAATCAGCCCCAGCATTTT

j_call: TRBJ2-2
v_call: TRBV9
clone_size: NA
d_call: NA
cdr3_aa: CASSVRQGPRATGELFF
cdr3_nt: TGTGCCAGCAGCGTGAGGCAGGGACCAAGGGCCACCGGGGAGCTGTTTTTT

j_call: TRBJ2-7
v_call: TRBV21-1
clone_size: NA
d_call: NA
cdr3_aa: CASSLREEGREAYEQYF
cdr3_nt: TGTGCCAGCAGCCTCCGAGAGGAGGGCAGGGAGGCCTACGAGCAGTACTTC

j_call: TRBJ2-5
v_call: TRBV19
clone_size: NA
d_call: NA
cdr3_aa: CASSIWPAETQYF
cdr3_nt: TGTGCCAGTAGTATTTGGCCAGCGGAGACCCAGTACTTC

j_call: TRBJ2-2
v_call: TRBV9
clone_size: NA
d_call: NA
cdr3_aa: CASSLANTGELFF
cdr3_nt: TGTGCCAGCTCACTTGCCAACACCGGGGAGCTGTTTTTT

j_call: TRBJ1-5
v_call: TRBV28
clone_size: NA
d_call: TRBD1
cdr3_aa: CASSGSDRAYYSNQPQHF
cdr3_nt: TGTGCCAGCAGTGGGTCGGACAGGGCCTACTATAGCAATCAGCCCCAGCATTTT

j_call: TRBJ2-6
v_call: TRBV4-3
clone_size: NA
d_call: TRBD1
cdr3_aa: CASSQVWGTGSSGANVLTF
cdr3_nt: TGCGCCAGCAGCCAAGTATGGGGGACAGGCTCCTCTGGGGCCAACGTCCTGACTTTC

j_call: TRBJ1-4
v_call: TRBV29-1
clone_size: NA
d_call: NA
cdr3_aa: CSSMGENNEKLFF
cdr3_nt: TGCAGCTCCATGGGGGAGAATAATGAAAAACTGTTTTTT

j_call: TRBJ1-2
v_call: TRBV27
clone_size: few
d_call: NA
cdr3_aa: CASSYNRAHGYTF
cdr3_nt: TGTGCCAGCAGTTATAACAGGGCACACGGCTACACCTTC

j_call: TRBJ2-7
v_call: TRBV11-2
clone_size: NA
d_call: TRBD2
cdr3_aa: CASSLVLAGRAYEQYF
cdr3_nt: TGTGCCAGCAGCTTAGTACTAGCGGGTCGAGCCTACGAGCAGTACTTC

j_call: TRBJ1-2
v_call: TRBV9
clone_size: few
d_call: NA
cdr3_aa: CASSVDSSRGSYTF
cdr3_nt: TGTGCCAGCAGCGTAGATTCCTCCCGGGGAAGCTACACCTTC

j_call: TRBJ2-1
v_call: TRBV29-1
clone_size: once
d_call: NA
cdr3_aa: CSVEGWRVNEQFF
cdr3_nt: TGCAGCGTTGAAGGGTGGCGGGTCAATGAGCAGTTCTTC

j_call: TRBJ2-7
v_call: TRBV28
clone_size: NA
d_call: NA
cdr3_aa: CASSLLYEQYF
cdr3_nt: TGTGCCAGCAGTCTCCTCTACGAGCAGTACTTC

j_call: TRBJ2-2
v_call: TRBV7-9
clone_size: NA
d_call: NA
cdr3_aa: CASSLALKELFF
cdr3_nt: TGTGCCAGCAGCTTAGCGCTTAAGGAGCTGTTTTTT

j_call: TRBJ2-7
v_call: TRBV28
clone_size: NA
d_call: TRBD1
cdr3_aa: CATAQGQIYPRAKGYEQYF
cdr3_nt: TGTGCCACTGCTCAGGGACAGATATACCCCCGGGCTAAGGGATACGAGCAGTACTTC

j_call: TRBJ2-7
v_call: TRBV5-4
clone_size: once
d_call: NA
cdr3_aa: CASSLVSGVVYEQYF
cdr3_nt: TGTGCCAGCAGCTTGGTTTCGGGAGTAGTCTACGAGCAGTACTTC

j_call: TRBJ2-7
v_call: TRBV7-2
clone_size: NA
d_call: NA
cdr3_aa: CASSLESFGGVRLEQYF
cdr3_nt: TGTGCCAGCAGCTTAGAATCTTTCGGAGGGGTTCGGCTCGAGCAGTACTTC

j_call: TRBJ2-5
v_call: TRBV9
clone_size: NA
d_call: TRBD2
cdr3_aa: CASSDASGGLQETQYF
cdr3_nt: TGTGCCAGCAGCGATGCTAGCGGGGGCCTCCAAGAGACCCAGTACTTC

j_call: TRBJ2-2
v_call: TRBV25-1
clone_size: NA
d_call: NA
cdr3_aa: CASSYVGELFF
cdr3_nt: TGTGCCAGCAGTTATGTCGGGGAGCTGTTTTTT

j_call: TRBJ2-7
v_call: TRBV5-6
clone_size: NA
d_call: TRBD2
cdr3_aa: CASSLIQRDYEQYF
cdr3_nt: TGTGCCAGCAGCTTGATCCAGCGGGACTACGAGCAGTACTTC

j_call: TRBJ2-1
v_call: TRBV7-9
clone_size: NA
d_call: TRBD2
cdr3_aa: CASSFEWTSVYNEQFF
cdr3_nt: TGTGCCAGCAGCTTTGAGTGGACTAGCGTCTACAATGAGCAGTTCTTC

j_call: TRBJ1-2
v_call: TRBV7-9
clone_size: NA
d_call: TRBD1
cdr3_aa: CASSSGTATNYGYTF
cdr3_nt: TGTGCCAGCAGCAGCGGGACAGCTACTAACTATGGCTACACCTTC

j_call: TRBJ2-7
v_call: TRBV28
clone_size: NA
d_call: NA
cdr3_aa: CASSLREISYEQYF
cdr3_nt: TGTGCCAGCAGTTTAAGGGAAATCTCCTACGAGCAGTACTTC